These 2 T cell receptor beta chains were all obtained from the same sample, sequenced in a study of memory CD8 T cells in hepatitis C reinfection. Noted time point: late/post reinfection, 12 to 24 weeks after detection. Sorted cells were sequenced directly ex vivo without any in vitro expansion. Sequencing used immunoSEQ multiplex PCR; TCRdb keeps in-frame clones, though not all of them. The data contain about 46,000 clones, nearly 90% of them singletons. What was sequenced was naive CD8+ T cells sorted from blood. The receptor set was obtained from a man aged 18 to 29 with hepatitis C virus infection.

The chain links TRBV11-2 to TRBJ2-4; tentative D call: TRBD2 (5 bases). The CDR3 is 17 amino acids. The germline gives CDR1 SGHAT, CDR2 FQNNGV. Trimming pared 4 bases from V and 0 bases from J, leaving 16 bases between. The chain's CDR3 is CASSSQPGYLAKNIQYF. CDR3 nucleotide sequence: TGTGCCAGCAGCTCGCAACCGGGGTACCTAGCCAAAAACATTCAGTACTTC.

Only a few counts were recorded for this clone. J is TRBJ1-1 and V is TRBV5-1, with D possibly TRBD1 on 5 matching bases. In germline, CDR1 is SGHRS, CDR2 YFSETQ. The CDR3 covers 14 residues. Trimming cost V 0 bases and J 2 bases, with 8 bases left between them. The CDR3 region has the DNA TGCGCCAGCAGCTTGGAGGGGCATAACACTGAAGCTTTCTTT. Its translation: CASSLEGHNTEAFF.